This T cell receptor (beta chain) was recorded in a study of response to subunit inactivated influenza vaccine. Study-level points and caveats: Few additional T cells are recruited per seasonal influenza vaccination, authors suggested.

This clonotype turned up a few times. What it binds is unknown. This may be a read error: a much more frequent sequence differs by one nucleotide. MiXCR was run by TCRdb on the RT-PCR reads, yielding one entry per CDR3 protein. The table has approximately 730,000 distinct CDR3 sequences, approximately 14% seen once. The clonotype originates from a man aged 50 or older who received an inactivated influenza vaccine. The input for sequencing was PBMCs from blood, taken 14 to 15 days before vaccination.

The CDR3 is CSARGVNTEAFF. The CDR3 bases are TGCAGTGCTAGGGGGGTGAACACTGAAGCTTTCTTT. The chain employs TRBV20-1 and TRBJ1-1; the D gene is possibly TRBD1 (5 bases). Germline assignment: CDR1 DFQATT and CDR2 SNEGSKA (reference sequence). Trimming stripped 3 bases from V and 0 bases from J, with 5 bases between. The length of the CDR3 is 12 residues.